Included here is one TCR beta chain sequence, with context. Which antigen it targets is not known. No much larger clone is present one base from it, and per-base qualities are unavailable. The sample belongs to a study of OX40 agonist ivuxolimab in advanced cancers. In terms of the full investigation: Ivuxolimab, which targeted the costimulatory receptor OX40 (CD134), was an agonistic, fully human IgG2 monoclonal antibody. Intravenous ivuxolimab was administered to patients every 2 weeks at six dose levels: 0.01, 0.1, 0.3, 1.5, 3 and 10 mg/kg. Among the approximately 50 dose-escalation patients, 19 had hepatocellular carcinoma, approximately 15 melanoma, 9 renal cell carcinoma and 9 head and neck cancer. A male proportion of approximately 83% and a mean age of approximately 62 years, ranging from roughly 23 to 85, were recorded for the dose-escalation cohort. Prior anti-PD-1, anti-PD-L1 or anti-CTLA-4 therapy was permitted, and approximately 42% of dose-escalation patients had received checkpoint inhibitors. Partial responses occurred in three dose-escalation patients: two with cutaneous melanoma and one with hepatocellular carcinoma. Peripheral TCRbeta sequencing aimed to test whether ivuxolimab altered TCR sequence diversity and caused clonal T-cell expansion. The paper covers the monotherapy dose-escalation part of the phase I ivuxolimab trial, which included N of about 50 patients. The study at large found these results: At doses from 0.1 to 3.0 mg/kg, clonal expansion was seen in both CD4+ and CD8+ blood T cells between baseline and week 6. In the 0.1-3.0 mg/kg groups, partial responders had among the lowest normalized peripheral clonal expansion, particularly in CD8+ T cells. After ivuxolimab, CD8+ T cells had more expanded clones than CD4+ T cells on average. Low levels of normalized T-cell clonal expansion were also seen in some patients who did not respond. Which antigens the clonally expanded peripheral T cells were specific for was not determined.

For sequencing of the TCRbeta CDR3 region, genomic DNA was extracted from the sorted cells. The immunoSEQ Assay was used to sequence the TCRbeta CDR3 regions. Sourced from immuneACCESS, this table was stored by TCRdb with only in-frame sequences that have V and J called. A share of the clones is absent; for the studies checked, an unresolved V gene accounts for under half, and the remainder has no known explanation. Within this sample are about 3,000 clones, with about three quarters of them counted one time only. Around 19% of the sample is held by the ten biggest clonotypes. Relative to germline, V is 0 bases shorter and J is 4 bases shorter, with 8 bases between their ends. The germline V gene encodes CDR1 MGHRA and CDR2 YSYEKL. The CDR3 contains 14 residues, cysteine and phenylalanine counted. Only the CDR3 portion is preserved as DNA: 42 bases, with reading frame beginning at the first base.

Patients with autoimmune disease history or receiving systemic immunosuppression were excluded from the trial. Peripheral blood for TCR sequencing was drawn from every dose cohort at baseline, at cycle 4 day 1 and at cycle 7 day 1. The samples were drawn from a first-in-human, open-label, multicenter phase I dose-escalation trial of ivuxolimab. Adults with locally advanced or metastatic head and neck squamous cell, hepatocellular, melanoma or renal cell carcinoma were enrolled in the trial. Before TCR sequencing, CD4+ and CD8+ T cells were separately sorted from peripheral blood. The sample here was CD4+ or CD8+ T cells sorted from blood, taken in a trial of the OX40 agonist ivuxolimab. The chain joins TRBV4-1 to TRBJ2-3, with no confidently assigned D gene. The source is an adult with an advanced solid tumor such as melanoma, head and neck, liver or kidney cancer. The CDR3 loop reads CASSQDDLADTQYF. The DNA sequence is TGCGCCAGCAGCCAAGATGACCTGGCAGATACGCAGTATTTT.